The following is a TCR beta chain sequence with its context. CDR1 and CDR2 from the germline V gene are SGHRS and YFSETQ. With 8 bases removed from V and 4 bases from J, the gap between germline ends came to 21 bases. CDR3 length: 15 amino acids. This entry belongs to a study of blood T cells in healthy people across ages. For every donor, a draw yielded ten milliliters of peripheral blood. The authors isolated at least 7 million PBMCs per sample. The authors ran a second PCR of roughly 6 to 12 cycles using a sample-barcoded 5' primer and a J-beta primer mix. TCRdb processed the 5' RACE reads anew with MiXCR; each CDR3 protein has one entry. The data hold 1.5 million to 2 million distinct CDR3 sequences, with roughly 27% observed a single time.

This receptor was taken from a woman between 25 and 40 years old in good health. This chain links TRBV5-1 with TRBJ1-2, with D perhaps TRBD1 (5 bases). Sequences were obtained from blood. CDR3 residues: CARDLGGRSCYGYTF. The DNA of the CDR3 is TGCGCCAGGGACCTTGGGGGGAGAAGCTGCTATGGCTACACCTTC.